The 21 T cell receptor beta chains listed next were all sequenced from one sample in a study of CD8+ T cells in alopecia areata. Extraction of RNA preceded its reverse transcription into cDNA, which served as the sequencing template. Some clones are missing from TCRdb's copy, which holds only in-frame ones; the method was immunoSEQ multiplex PCR. Here the sample spans about 110,000 clones, roughly 64% being singletons. Sequencing used CD8+ T cells sorted from blood. These receptors were collected from a human donor in good health.

J is TRBJ2-5 and V is TRBV9; either TRBD1 or TRBD2 may fit D (6 bases each). Trimming pared 2 bases from V and 5 bases from J, leaving 13 bases between. CDR3 size: 14 residues. The germline CDR1 and CDR2 sequences are SGDLS and YYNGEE. The CDR3 DNA follows: TGTGCCAGCAGCGTTTGGGGGGCCACGGAGACCCAGTACTTC. It translates to CASSVWGATETQYF.

V gene TRBV6-1 combines with J gene TRBJ1-6; 7 nucleotides line up with TRBD1. Germline-derived CDR1 and CDR2 are MNHNS and SASEGT. V was clipped by 6 bases and J by 2 bases; unmatched bases: 4. The CDR3 is 15 residues long. CDR3 nucleotide sequence: TGTGCCAGCAGACAGGGGTTCACCTATAATTCACCCCTCCACTTT. This translates into CASRQGFTYNSPLHF.

The chain couples TRBV5-6 to TRBJ2-7; TRBD2 agrees at 9 bases. V was pared by 0 bases and J by 1 base, with 11 bases of the junction left unmatched. This CDR3 has 18 amino acids. Looked up from germline, CDR1 is SGHDT and CDR2 is YYEEEE. CDR3 amino acids: CASSLAEASGVFSYEQYF. In DNA, the CDR3 is TGTGCCAGCAGCTTGGCCGAGGCTAGCGGGGTCTTTTCCTACGAGCAGTACTTC.

In its sample, this clone was seen a few times. The rearrangement joins TRBV29-1 to TRBJ2-3; tentative D call: TRBD2 (7 bases). V lost 7 bases to trimming and J lost 0 bases, with 14 bases between them. This CDR3 comprises 14 residues. Germline assignment: CDR1 SQVTM and CDR2 ANQGSEA. The CDR3 DNA is TGCAGCGGCCTGGGAGGGGGAAGCACAGATACGCAGTATTTT. Its translation: CSGLGGGSTDTQYF.

The chain uses TRBV4-1 and TRBJ2-7; no firm D call. From germline, CDR1 is MGHRA and CDR2 YSYEKL. The germline V and J ends were trimmed by 3 bases and 6 bases, with 12 bases remaining between them. The length of the CDR3 is 13 residues. CDR3 amino acids: CASSQMAPSEQYF. CDR3 nucleotide sequence: TGCGCCAGCAGCCAGATGGCCCCCAGCGAGCAGTACTTC.

The V gene is TRBV6-1, the J gene TRBJ2-5, with 9 bases aligning to TRBD1. Germline trimming cut 5 bases from V and 4 bases from J; bases unmatched to any gene: 5. This CDR3 is 14 amino acids long. Germline V gene sequence: CDR1 MNHNS, CDR2 SASEGT. CDR3 amino acids: CASSPGTGRETQYF. In DNA, the CDR3 is TGTGCCAGCAGTCCAGGGACAGGGAGAGAGACCCAGTACTTC.

The chain is built from TRBV28 and TRBJ1-2; 11 bases are a match to TRBD1. With V trimmed by 6 bases and J by 7 bases, 10 bases remained unmatched. This CDR3 has 15 amino acids. Germline loops: CDR1 MDHEN, CDR2 SYDVKM. The CDR3 spells CASSPGTGGTGGYTF. In DNA form, the CDR3 reads TGTGCCAGCAGCCCCGGGACAGGGGGAACAGGTGGCTACACCTTC.

The chain carries TRBV20-1 and TRBJ2-3; D is unclear. V was shortened by 6 bases and J by 5 bases, with 9 bases between the two germline ends. Germline loops: CDR1 DFQATT, CDR2 SNEGSKA (reference sequence). This CDR3 is built from 11 residues. The CDR3 here is CSASGLDTQYF. CDR3 nucleotides: TGCAGTGCATCGGGTTTAGATACGCAGTATTTT.

V and J are TRBV6-5 and TRBJ2-5; the match to TRBD2 covers 9 bases. CDR1 and CDR2 from the germline V gene are MNHEY and SVGAGI. CDR3 length: 16 amino acids. V trimming: 0 bases; J trimming: 5 bases; junction bases outside the gene matches: 7. The CDR3 sequence is CASSYSRGGMRETQYF. The DNA for the CDR3 is TGTGCCAGCAGTTACTCGCGGGGGGGCATGAGGGAGACCCAGTACTTC.

The chain carries TRBV25-1 and TRBJ2-7; D could derive from TRBD1 or TRBD2 (5 bases each). The CDR3 extends over 16 amino acids. Germline V CDR1 and CDR2: MGHDK, SYGVNS. Trimming took off 1 base at V and 0 bases at J, with 13 bases between the two ends. The CDR3, as DNA: TGTGCCAGCAGTGAATCTCAGGGAGAAAGCTCCTACGAGCAGTACTTC. Translation gives CASSESQGESSYEQYF.

The rearrangement links TRBV6-1 to TRBJ2-7; 7 bases align to TRBD2. This CDR3 is built from 13 residues. With V trimmed by 6 bases and J by 4 bases, 6 bases remained unmatched. CDR1 MNHNS and CDR2 SASEGT come from the germline V gene. The CDR3 bases are TGTGCCAGCAGCCCTGGACTAGAATACGAGCAGTACTTC. Translating it yields CASSPGLEYEQYF.

The J gene is TRBJ2-5, the V gene TRBV11-2; TRBD2 matches 12 bases. V shed 8 bases and J 0 bases; nucleotides not matched to a gene: 7. The CDR3 contains 16 residues. Germline loops: CDR1 SGHAT, CDR2 FQNNGV. CDR3 residues: CASQEGLAGHQETQYF. CDR3 in DNA: TGTGCCAGCCAGGAAGGACTAGCGGGGCACCAAGAGACCCAGTACTTC.

The V gene is TRBV13, the J gene TRBJ2-7; 9 bases match TRBD2. The CDR3 covers 14 residues. V shed 4 bases and J 3 bases; nucleotides not matched to a gene: 4. In germline, CDR1 is PRHDT, CDR2 FYEKMQ (reference sequence). The CDR3 nucleotides read TGTGCCAGCAGCTCAGGACTAGCGAGCTACGAGCAGTACTTC. Its translation: CASSSGLASYEQYF.

The rearrangement links TRBV6-5 to TRBJ1-1; the D is unclear. Germline V gives CDR1 MNHEY, CDR2 SVGAGI. The CDR3 contains 13 residues. Trimming stripped 6 bases from V and 1 base from J, with 9 bases between. The CDR3 region has the DNA TGTGCCAGCAGATCGAGGGCGAACACTGAAGCTTTCTTT. Translated: CASRSRANTEAFF.

CDR3 coding DNA: TGTGCCAGCAGCGTAGAGGAAAACAGGCCTAACTATGGCTACACCTTC. Translated, it gives CASSVEENRPNYGYTF. The J gene is TRBJ1-2, the V gene TRBV9, with D tentatively TRBD1 (5 bases). The V and J ends lost 0 bases and 0 bases respectively, with 12 bases between them. CDR1 is SGDLS, CDR2 YYNGEE, per germline. There are 16 residues in the CDR3. The entire variable domain, with the rest obtained from reference TRBV9 and TRBJ1-2, is as follows: DSGVTQTPKHLITATGQRVTLRCSPRSGDLSVYWYQQSLDQGLQFLIQYYNGEERAKGNILERFSAQQFPDLHSELNLSSLELGDSALYFCASSVEENRPNYGYTFGSGTRLTVV.

This clone was recorded a few times. The chain combines TRBV28 with TRBJ2-7; D gene unclear. Germline V gene sequence: CDR1 MDHEN, CDR2 SYDVKM. CDR3 length: 12 residues. Deletions cut 6 bases from V and 2 bases from J, with 8 bases between. The CDR3 coding sequence is TGTGCCAGCAGCTTGGCCCCCTACGAGCAGTACTTC. Protein product: CASSLAPYEQYF. Full variable domain (outside the CDR3, taken from reference TRBV28 and TRBJ2-7): DVKVTQSSRYLVKRTGEKVFLECVQDMDHENMFWYRQDPGLGLRLIYFSYDVKMKEKGDIPEGYSVSREKKERFSLILESASTNQTSMYLCASSLAPYEQYFGPGTRLTVT.

The chain carries TRBV29-1 and TRBJ1-2; the D gene is possibly TRBD1 (6 bases). Looked up from germline, CDR1 is SQVTM and CDR2 is ANQGSEA. This CDR3 is built from 15 residues. V lost 0 bases and J 2 bases, leaving 13 bases between the germline ends. CDR3 in DNA: TGCAGCGTTGAAGATGGGGCAGGGGCAAACTATGGCTACACCTTC. Translation: CSVEDGAGANYGYTF.

This clone was detected only a few times. CDR3 in DNA: TGTGCCAGCAGCCGTTGGTCAGGGGGGAACACTGAAGCTTTCTTT. Amino acids: CASSRWSGGNTEAFF. The chain links TRBV7-9 to TRBJ1-1, with 7 bases identical to TRBD1. The CDR3 consists of 15 residues. The germline gives CDR1 SEHNR, CDR2 FQNEAQ (reference sequence). V shed 5 bases, J shed 1 base, and the junction held 7 bases outside the gene matches.

A few counts support this clone. The chain is built from TRBV15 and TRBJ2-3; 8 nucleotides match TRBD1. Germline CDR1 and CDR2: LNHNV and YYDKDF (reference sequence). V lost 3 bases and J lost 4; bases outside the gene matches: 6. The CDR3 contains 15 residues. The CDR3 sequence is CATSSGTGEADTQYF. CDR3 nucleotide sequence: TGTGCCACCAGCAGTGGGACAGGCGAGGCAGATACGCAGTATTTT.

The gene calls are TRBV7-9 and TRBJ2-3; TRBD2 matches at 12 bases. The germline V gene encodes CDR1 SEHNR and CDR2 FQNEAQ (reference sequence). There are 17 residues in the CDR3. V trimming: 3 bases; J trimming: 5 bases; junction bases outside the gene matches: 9. The CDR3 here is CASSFPSSGGDEDTQYF. CDR3 DNA sequence: TGTGCCAGCAGCTTCCCGTCTAGCGGGGGGGATGAAGATACGCAGTATTTT.

The table lists this clone with a few counts. The chain links TRBV7-8 to TRBJ2-6, with 12 bases that match TRBD1. Losses at the gene ends were 3 bases for V and 1 base for J; bases not matched to a gene: 13. The CDR3 runs 21 residues. Germline V lookup: CDR1 SGHVS, CDR2 FQNEAQ. This CDR3 reads CASSLDPGQGARGSGANVLTF. The CDR3 nucleotides are TGTGCCAGCAGCTTGGACCCGGGACAGGGGGCGCGAGGGTCTGGGGCCAACGTCCTGACTTTC.